These T cell receptor beta chains were read from a single sample in a study of T cell repertoires in cytomegalovirus infection. TCRdb reprocessed the reads with MiXCR, giving one entry per CDR3 protein. The sample contains about 310,000 distinct CDR3 sequences, roughly 16% of which appear only once. Sequenced sample: PBMCs. The receptors shown here come from a human donor in good health (CMV status not recorded). Some clones in this sample may be carry-over from other donors' samples. CDR3s include the opening cysteine and the closing phenylalanine or tryptophan. The D gene is left open where the match is weak. Not all rows give a size; the values are once, few, many and, for expanded clones, a class.

TRBD2 | few | TRBJ2-3 | TRBV2 | CASSALTSGTQYF | TGTGCCAGCAGCGCCCTGACTAGCGGAACGCAGTATTTT
TRBD2 | - | TRBJ2-1 | TRBV10-3 | CAISEVAGGPYEQFF | TGTGCCATCAGTGAGGTCGCGGGGGGGCCCTATGAGCAGTTCTTC
TRBD1 | - | TRBJ1-5 | TRBV7-6 | CASSAGQGANQPQHF | TGTGCCAGCTCTGCGGGACAGGGGGCAAATCAGCCCCAGCATTTT
- | - | TRBJ2-1 | TRBV20-1 | CSASPGEQFF | TGCAGTGCTAGCCCCGGTGAGCAGTTCTTC
- | many | TRBJ2-3 | TRBV12-5 | CASSRAVTDTQYF | TGTGCTAGTTCTCGGGCCGTCACAGATACGCAGTATTTT
TRBD1 | - | TRBJ1-4 | TRBV4-1 | CASSKGQGADQNEKLFF | TGCGCCAGCAGCAAAGGACAGGGGGCGGACCAAAATGAAAAACTGTTTTTT
TRBD1 | - | TRBJ2-7 | TRBV12-3/TRBV12-4 | CASSRQGSSYEQYF | TGTGCCAGCAGTCGACAGGGTTCGTCCTACGAGCAGTACTTC
- | - | TRBJ2-7 | TRBV28 | CASTYAQGYEQYF | TGTGCCAGCACTTACGCACAGGGCTACGAGCAGTACTTC
- | many | TRBJ2-3 | TRBV7-2 | CASSLGDIGTDTQYF | TGTGCCAGCAGCTTAGGTGACATCGGCACAGATACGCAGTATTTT
TRBD2 | many | TRBJ2-1 | TRBV7-2 | CASSSSGGRINEQFF | TGTGCCAGCAGCTCTAGCGGGGGGCGAATAAATGAGCAGTTCTTC
- | - | TRBJ1-2 | TRBV5-6 | CASSLAGTGGYTF | TGTGCCAGCAGCTTGGCCGGGACGGGCGGCTACACCTTC
- | - | TRBJ2-1 | TRBV19 | CASSIDLFARSSYNEQFF | TGTGCCAGTAGTATAGATCTATTTGCCCGGAGCTCCTACAATGAGCAGTTCTTC
TRBD2 | - | TRBJ2-5 | TRBV9 | CASSPYSGGKETQYF | TGTGCCAGCAGCCCCTATAGCGGGGGGAAAGAGACCCAGTACTTC
- | - | TRBJ2-1 | TRBV24-1 | CATSEPDSNNEQFF | TGTGCCACCAGTGAACCCGACAGTAACAATGAGCAGTTCTTC
- | - | TRBJ2-3 | TRBV20-1 | CSAAGTRTDTQYF | TGCAGTGCTGCCGGGACTCGCACAGATACGCAGTATTTT
- | few | TRBJ2-3 | TRBV7-2 | CASSLGRAMDTQYF | TGTGCCAGCAGCTTAGGTAGGGCGATGGATACGCAGTATTTT
- | many | TRBJ1-5 | TRBV7-2 | CASSSTGLYSNQPQHF | TGTGCCAGCAGCTCTACGGGACTTTATAGCAATCAGCCCCAGCATTTT
- | - | TRBJ1-5 | TRBV6-2/TRBV6-3 | CASSYVQSNQPQHF | TGTGCCAGCAGTTACGTTCAGAGCAATCAGCCCCAGCATTTT
- | - | TRBJ2-2 | TRBV2 | CASSLSQGRIGELFF | TGTGCCAGCAGTCTAAGTCAGGGCCGTATCGGGGAGCTGTTTTTT
- | few | TRBJ1-5 | TRBV20-1 | CSGIEGGNQPQHF | TGCAGTGGGATAGAGGGGGGCAATCAGCCCCAGCATTTT
- | - | TRBJ1-5 | TRBV12-3/TRBV12-4 | CASSLAQIQPQHF | TGTGCCAGCAGTTTGGCGCAGATTCAGCCCCAGCATTTT
- | many | TRBJ1-1 | TRBV7-2 | CASSLIGGRMNTEAFF | TGTGCCAGCAGCTTAATCGGGGGACGGATGAACACTGAAGCTTTCTTT
- | - | TRBJ2-3 | TRBV27 | CASSAPGAYTDTQYF | TGTGCCAGCAGTGCCCCAGGGGCGTACACAGATACGCAGTATTTT
- | many | TRBJ1-2 | TRBV12-3/TRBV12-4 | CASSFVWADYGYTF | TGTGCCAGCAGTTTTGTCTGGGCTGACTATGGCTACACCTTC
TRBD1 | many | TRBJ2-5 | TRBV14 | CASSQDVFGTGGQETQYF | TGTGCCAGCAGCCAAGATGTTTTCGGGACAGGGGGCCAAGAGACCCAGTACTTC
- | - | TRBJ2-1 | TRBV7-2 | CASSLDGLTYNEQFF | TGTGCCAGCAGCTTAGACGGGCTAACCTACAATGAGCAGTTCTTC
TRBD1 | - | TRBJ1-6 | TRBV3-1 | CASSQGAEGAYSPLHF | TGTGCCAGCAGCCAAGGAGCGGAGGGGGCTTATTCACCCCTCCACTTT
TRBD1 | few | TRBJ2-3 | TRBV10-3 | CAMSEGQFTDTQYF | TGTGCCATGTCCGAGGGACAGTTTACAGATACGCAGTATTTT
- | many | TRBJ1-1 | TRBV7-9 | CASRRDTEAFF | TGTGCCTCCCGAAGGGACACTGAAGCTTTCTTT
- | - | TRBJ2-5 | TRBV10-3 | CAISDGTTGLGTQYF | TGTGCCATCAGTGATGGGACTACAGGGTTAGGGACCCAGTACTTC
- | - | TRBJ2-7 | TRBV7-2 | CASSLGIQPLFTEQYF | TGTGCCAGCAGCTTAGGAATACAGCCTCTATTTACCGAGCAGTACTTC
- | - | TRBJ2-5 | TRBV6-6 | CASSYPQVETQYF | TGTGCCAGCAGTTACCCCCAAGTCGAGACCCAGTACTTC
- | - | TRBJ1-5 | TRBV7-2 | CASSLEGGVGQPQHF | TGTGCCAGCAGCTTAGAAGGCGGGGTCGGGCAGCCCCAGCATTTT
TRBD1 | many | TRBJ2-2 | TRBV9 | CASSVTTGGSNTGELFF | TGTGCCAGCAGCGTCACGACAGGGGGCTCCAACACCGGGGAGCTGTTTTTT
- | - | TRBJ1-5 | TRBV5-6 | CASSLGWGVHQPQHF | TGTGCCAGCAGCTTGGGGTGGGGGGTACATCAGCCCCAGCATTTT
- | many | TRBJ1-1 | TRBV7-2 | CASSSRNWGSTEAFF | TGTGCCAGCAGCTCCCGTAATTGGGGTTCCACTGAAGCTTTCTTT
- | few | TRBJ1-1 | TRBV7-2 | CASSFIVGDTEAFF | TGTGCCAGCAGCTTCATTGTGGGAGACACTGAAGCTTTCTTT
- | many | TRBJ1-6 | TRBV7-6 | CASSLSAGNSYNSPLHF | TGTGCCAGCAGCTTAAGTGCCGGCAACTCCTATAATTCACCCCTCCACTTT
TRBD2 | many | TRBJ2-7 | TRBV7-6 | CASSLGNSGGSFEQYF | TGTGCCAGCAGCTTAGGAAATAGCGGGGGGTCCTTCGAGCAGTACTTC
- | few | TRBJ1-2 | TRBV4-2 | CASSQETEGLTYGYTF | TGTGCCAGCAGCCAAGAAACGGAGGGATTGACCTATGGCTACACCTTC
- | few | TRBJ1-3 | TRBV7-2 | CASSLVGGSSGNTIYF | TGTGCCAGCAGCTTAGTCGGGGGGAGCTCTGGAAACACCATATATTTT
- | - | TRBJ1-5 | TRBV20-1 | CSAIGGGNQPQHF | TGCAGTGCTATTGGGGGAGGCAATCAGCCCCAGCATTTT
- | few | TRBJ2-3 | TRBV20-1 | CSAFLTGSTDTQYF | TGCAGTGCTTTCCTGACAGGAAGCACAGATACGCAGTATTTT
- | many | TRBJ2-1 | TRBV7-2 | CASSPRRGYNEQFF | TGTGCCAGCAGCCCCAGGAGGGGGTACAATGAGCAGTTCTTC